This passage covers 17 T cell receptor beta chains from one sample sequenced in a study of CD8 T cells in ankylosing spondylitis. Study-wide findings and caveats: About 8 highly homologous variants formed a TCR beta motif that appeared characteristic of ankylosing spondylitis blood.

No cognate antigen is known for these TCRs. TCRdb re-derived calls from the 5' RACE reads in MiXCR, one entry per CDR3 protein. The sample yields 200,000 to 250,000 distinct CDR3 sequences, about 16% seen once. Sequenced sample: blood, either unsorted or a sorted T cell fraction (not recorded which). The receptor source for this set is a male donor with ankylosing spondylitis.

The V gene is TRBV7-9, the J gene TRBJ2-1, with TRBD2 identical over 9 bases. Unmatched junction bases numbered 5, after V lost 0 bases and J lost 5 bases. The CDR3 is 16 amino acids. Germline V gives CDR1 SEHNR, CDR2 FQNEAQ (reference sequence). CDR3 residues: CASSLAMAGGHNEQFF. The DNA of the CDR3 is TGTGCCAGCAGCTTAGCGATGGCGGGGGGGCACAATGAGCAGTTCTTC.

This clonotype came up many times. The V call is TRBV20-1, the J call TRBJ2-1; 7 bases map to TRBD2. Germline V gene sequence: CDR1 DFQATT, CDR2 SNEGSKA (reference sequence). The J segment lost 3 bases and the V segment lost 2 bases, leaving 10 bases of the junction unmatched. The CDR3 length is 16 residues. CDR3 residues: CSARNPGLGHYNEQFF. The CDR3 coding sequence is TGCAGTGCTAGAAATCCTGGACTAGGGCACTACAATGAGCAGTTCTTC.

Turning to this clonotype: A single base separates this from a much larger clone, so it may be a read error. The chain has TRBV12-3 or TRBV12-4 and TRBJ2-1, with D uncertain. CDR3 length: 13 residues. DNA of the CDR3: TGTGCCAGCAGTGACTTGTCCTACAATGAGCAGTTATTC. It encodes CASSDLSYNEQLF.

The chain employs TRBV13 and TRBJ2-7, with 7 bases lining up with TRBD1. V was clipped by 4 bases and J by 0 bases; unmatched bases: 6. The length of the CDR3 is 15 residues. Germline CDR1 is PRHDT and CDR2 is FYEKMQ (reference sequence). CDR3 coding DNA: TGTGCCAGCAGCTCGAGGACAGGCGGCTCCTACGAGCAGTACTTC. It is translated as CASSSRTGGSYEQYF.

The chain has TRBV15 and TRBJ2-1; D gene ambiguous. CDR1 is LNHNV and CDR2 is YYDKDF in the germline V gene (reference sequence). Trimming took off 0 bases at V and 1 base at J, with 16 bases between the two ends. This CDR3 has 18 amino acids. The CDR3 reads CATSRDNPTIGSYNEQFF. CDR3 nucleotides: TGTGCCACCAGCAGAGATAACCCGACGATAGGGTCCTACAATGAGCAGTTCTTC. The full variable domain, rest sourced from reference TRBV15 and TRBJ2-1, is DAMVIQNPRYQVTQFGKPVTLSCSQTLNHNVMYWYQQKSSQAPKLLFHYYDKDFNNEADTPDNFQSRRPNTSFCFLDIRSPGLGDTAMYLCATSRDNPTIGSYNEQFFGPGTRLTVL.

There are many counts of this clonotype. The chain joins TRBV10-3 to TRBJ2-1; TRBD2 aligns across 9 bases. The CDR3 covers 15 residues. Germline V gives CDR1 ENHRY, CDR2 SYGVKD. J gave up 8 bases and V 3 bases, and 8 bases lay outside the gene matches. In DNA form, the CDR3 reads TGTGCCATCAGTGACCCGGGACTAGCAGCGTATGAGCAGTTCTTC. This sequence encodes CAISDPGLAAYEQFF.

The rearrangement links TRBV9 to TRBJ1-2; D is undetermined. The CDR3 is 15 residues long. V was pared by 0 bases and J by 6 bases, with 15 bases between. The V gene's germline CDR1 is SGDLS and CDR2 YYNGEE. The DNA for the CDR3 is TGTGCCAGCAGCGTAGGAACCTCCTCCCGGGATGGCTACACCTTC. Its protein product is CASSVGTSSRDGYTF.

CDR3 in DNA: TGTGCCAGCAGCTTAGATCCGCCGTCCTACGAGCAGTACTTC. Translated: CASSLDPPSYEQYF. The chain links TRBV11-2 to TRBJ2-7; D uncertain. The CDR3 consists of 14 residues. The V end lost 0 bases, the J end lost 1 base, and 7 bases lay between the germline ends. CDR1 is SGHAT, CDR2 FQNNGV, per germline. Supplemented by reference TRBV11-2 and TRBJ2-7, the full variable domain reads EAGVAQSPRYKIIEKRQSVAFWCNPISGHATLYWYQQILGQGPKLLIQFQNNGVVDDSQLPKDRFSAERLKGVDSTLKIQPAKLEDSAVYLCASSLDPPSYEQYFGPGTRLTVT.

This chain links TRBV28 with TRBJ2-2, with 12 nucleotides matching TRBD2. V shed 1 base and J 5 bases; nucleotides not matched to a gene: 5. The CDR3 consists of 17 residues. Germline V gene sequence: CDR1 MDHEN, CDR2 SYDVKM. CDR3 in DNA: TGTGCCAGCAGTTTATACCCCGGACTAGCGGGGACCGGGGAGCTGTTTTTT. This translates into CASSLYPGLAGTGELFF.

The J gene is TRBJ2-1, the V gene TRBV3-1, with no clear D. The germline V gene encodes CDR1 LGHDT and CDR2 YNNKEL (reference sequence). This CDR3 spans 13 amino acids. Trimming cost V 4 bases and J 10 bases, with 14 bases left between them. CDR3 nucleotide sequence: TGTGCCAGCAGCCGATCAAGTCCTGGGGAGCAGTTCTTC. Translating it yields CASSRSSPGEQFF.

V and J are TRBV4-1 and TRBJ1-5; 8 bases are a match to TRBD1. The CDR3 covers 16 residues. From germline, CDR1 is MGHRA and CDR2 YSYEKL. With 1 base clipped from V and 6 bases from J, the junction kept 8 bases outside the gene matches. The CDR3 reads CASSQGYYDRGQPQHF. CDR3 sequence (DNA): TGCGCCAGCAGCCAAGGGTACTATGACAGGGGTCAGCCCCAGCATTTT.

The CDR3 sequence: CAISSITGLESDTQYF. The CDR3 nucleotides read TGTGCCATCAGTAGCATTACAGGGTTGGAGTCGGATACGCAGTATTTT. The chain combines TRBV10-3 with TRBJ2-3; TRBD1 might be the D (6 bases). Germline-derived CDR1 and CDR2 are ENHRY and SYGVKD. V lost 5 bases and J 6 bases, leaving 21 bases between the germline ends. CDR3 length equals 16 residues.

The sample holds a few counts of this clonotype. The chain uses TRBV9 and TRBJ2-2, with TRBD1 identical over 8 bases. Germline-derived CDR1 and CDR2 are SGDLS and YYNGEE. Trimming removed 0 bases from V and 4 bases from J; junction bases left unmatched: 8. The CDR3 spans 17 residues. The CDR3 DNA sequence: TGTGCCAGCAGCGTAGAGGCAGGGGGCGCGTTCACCGGGGAGCTGTTTTTT. Its translation: CASSVEAGGAFTGELFF.

This clonotype was counted at least ten times. J is TRBJ2-1 and V is TRBV12-3 or TRBV12-4, with D uncertain. V was trimmed by 3 bases and J by 7 bases, leaving 13 bases between them. CDR3 length: 14 amino acids. Written as DNA, the CDR3 is TGTGCCAGCAGTTTTCCTGGTCTCGGTAATGAGCAGTTCTTC. Protein sequence: CASSFPGLGNEQFF.

J is TRBJ2-7 and V is TRBV7-2, with TRBD1 matching over 7 bases. In germline, CDR1 is SGHTA, CDR2 FQGNSA. CDR3 length: 15 amino acids. The V gene end was trimmed by 5 bases and the J gene end by 4 bases; junction bases not matched to a gene: 11. CDR3 nucleotide sequence: TGTGCCAGCAGCGCCCCGACAGGGTTCCCTTACGAGCAGTACTTC. It codes for CASSAPTGFPYEQYF.

This chain uses TRBV7-3 with TRBJ1-1, with 11 nucleotides matching TRBD1. This CDR3 is built from 15 residues. V lost 5 bases, J lost 1 base, and 3 bases stayed unmatched. CDR1 is SGHTA, CDR2 FQGTGA, per germline. For the CDR3, the DNA is TGTGCCAGCAGCAACGGACAGGGGGCGAACACTGAAGCTTTCTTT. Its translation: CASSNGQGANTEAFF.

This clonotype was detected a few times. The chain links TRBV10-3 to TRBJ2-7; perhaps D is TRBD1 or TRBD2 (5 bases each). CDR3 length equals 14 residues. CDR1 is ENHRY and CDR2 is SYGVKD in the germline V gene. Trimming stripped 2 bases from V and 2 bases from J, with 10 bases between. The CDR3 is CAISEGTKPYEQYF. The CDR3 coding sequence is TGTGCCATCAGTGAGGGGACCAAACCCTACGAGCAGTACTTC.